The 23 T cell receptor beta chains below come from one sample, sequenced in a study of T cells after yellow fever vaccination. Each CDR3 protein gets one entry after TCRdb re-called the 5' RACE reads with MiXCR. In the table there are some 500,000 distinct CDR3 sequences, roughly 14% of which are singletons. The sequencing used PBMCs, collected on the day of the yellow fever booster vaccination. Source of these receptors: a man in his thirties or forties who received the YFV17D yellow fever vaccine.

This clonotype was observed many times. This sequence joins TRBV10-2 and TRBJ2-7, with 12 nucleotides matching TRBD2. Germline loops: CDR1 WSHSY, CDR2 SAAADI. The CDR3 has 14 residues. J gave up 6 bases and V 5 bases, and 5 bases lay outside the gene matches. CDR3 sequence reads: CASSTTSGSREQYF. Written as DNA, the CDR3 is TGCGCCAGCAGTACGACTAGCGGGAGTCGCGAGCAGTACTTC.

The V gene is TRBV24-1, the J gene TRBJ2-1; TRBD2 is a possible D gene (5 bases). The CDR3 runs 14 residues. Trimming took off 10 bases at V and 1 base at J, with 13 bases between the two ends. The germline V gene has CDR1 KGHDR and CDR2 SFDVKD. The DNA for the CDR3 is TGTGCCACGATGACGGCGGGTTCCTACAATGAGCAGTTCTTC. It specifies CATMTAGSYNEQFF.

This chain joins TRBV6-1 and TRBJ2-2; TRBD1 matches at 9 bases. With V trimmed by 6 bases and J by 4 bases, 6 bases remained unmatched. Germline V gene data show CDR1 as MNHNS and CDR2 as SASEGT. The CDR3 consists of 15 residues. The CDR3 sequence: CASRVDRGITGELFF. The CDR3 nucleotides read TGTGCCAGCAGGGTGGACAGGGGAATCACCGGGGAGCTGTTTTTT.

This clonotype was recorded a few times. The V gene is TRBV12-3 or TRBV12-4, the J gene TRBJ2-7; the match to TRBD2 covers 7 bases. V lost 5 bases, J lost 0 bases, and 7 bases stayed unmatched. This CDR3 is 15 amino acids long. The CDR3, as DNA: TGTGCCAGCAGTGCGCTCGGGGGGTCCTCCTACGAGCAGTACTTC. Translation gives CASSALGGSSYEQYF.

This clonotype turned up a few times. The V and J genes are TRBV7-2 and TRBJ2-3; 7 nucleotides line up with TRBD2. The junction had 13 bases not matched to a gene; V was cut back by 0 bases and J by 4 bases. This CDR3 comprises 18 residues. Germline values: CDR1 SGHTA, CDR2 FQGNSA. CDR3 in amino acids: CASSLAATSAGGADTQYF. The CDR3 bases are TGTGCCAGCAGCTTAGCGGCCACTAGCGCCGGCGGAGCAGATACGCAGTATTTT.

The chain links TRBV5-5 to TRBJ2-7; D not resolved. The V end lost 4 bases, the J end lost 2 bases, and 7 bases lay between the germline ends. Germline loops: CDR1 SGHKS, CDR2 YYEKEE (reference sequence). The CDR3 sequence is 12 residues long. The CDR3 loop reads CASSLNTYEQYF. CDR3 bases: TGTGCCAGCAGCCTCAATACCTACGAGCAGTACTTC.

There are many counts of this clonotype. The rearrangement joins TRBV5-1 to TRBJ2-7; 8 bases are shared with TRBD2. The CDR3 is 13 residues long. Unmatched junction bases numbered 7, after V lost 4 bases and J lost 7 bases. Germline V lookup: CDR1 SGHRS, CDR2 YFSETQ. CDR3 residues: CASSRAGEGEQYF. CDR3 in DNA: TGCGCCAGCAGCCGAGCGGGAGAGGGAGAGCAGTACTTC.

DNA for the CDR3: TGCAGTGCTATCCCTTCGGGGGGTTCGCGCGTCGATGAGCAGTTCTTC. Translated, it gives CSAIPSGGSRVDEQFF. The chain recombines TRBV20-1 with TRBJ2-1, with 7 nucleotides matching TRBD2. The germline gives CDR1 DFQATT, CDR2 SNEGSKA (reference sequence). Trimming at V came to 4 bases and at J to 8 bases, leaving 17 bases not matched to a gene. This CDR3 region has 16 residues.

This clonotype has only a few counts. The V call is TRBV6-2 or TRBV6-3, the J call TRBJ2-7; 11 nucleotides agree with TRBD2. V dropped 4 bases and J dropped 2; count of bases not matched to a gene: 7. CDR3 length equals 16 residues. Germline CDR1 and CDR2: MNHEY and SVGEGT. DNA for the CDR3: TGTGCCAGCAGTTCAGGGACTAGCGGAACCCCCTACGAGCAGTACTTC. Its translation: CASSSGTSGTPYEQYF.

This clonotype came up many times. V usage is TRBV23-1 and J usage is TRBJ2-7, with D tentatively TRBD1 (6 bases). TRBV23-1 is an open reading frame whose function is uncertain. This CDR3 is 14 amino acids long. Trimming removed 3 bases at V and 2 bases at J, with 11 bases between. The DNA of the CDR3 is TGCGCCAGCAGTCAGTTACAGGGTCCCTACGAGCAGTACTTC. Encoded protein: CASSQLQGPYEQYF.

This clonotype was seen a handful of times. V and J are TRBV29-1 and TRBJ2-7; TRBD2 aligns across 8 bases. The J segment lost 7 bases and the V segment lost 7 bases, leaving 12 bases of the junction unmatched. Germline V gives CDR1 SQVTM, CDR2 ANQGSEA. This CDR3 spans 13 amino acids. CDR3 coding DNA: TGCAGCGCCCAGAAGGGGCCGGGAGGGGAGCAGTACTTC. Translated: CSAQKGPGGEQYF.

The chain uses TRBV5-1 and TRBJ2-1; a possible D gene is TRBD2 (6 bases). The V gene lost 6 bases and the J gene lost 0 bases, with 13 bases spanning the gap. CDR1 is SGHRS, CDR2 YFSETQ, per germline. The CDR3 spans 15 residues. The CDR3 region is CASKALASSYNEQFF. The CDR3 region has the DNA TGCGCCAGCAAGGCTCTAGCGTCCTCCTACAATGAGCAGTTCTTC. Full variable domain (rest looked up from reference TRBV5-1 and TRBJ2-1): KAGVTQTPRYLIKTRGQQVTLSCSPISGHRSVSWYQQTPGQGLQFLFEYFSETQRNKGNFPGRFSGRQFSNSRSEMNVSTLELGDSALYLCASKALASSYNEQFFGPGTRLTVL.

The CDR3 nucleotides read TGTGCCAGCAGCCCGTGGGGGACTAGCGCTTCCTACGAGCAGTACTTC. Amino acids: CASSPWGTSASYEQYF. The rearrangement uses TRBV7-9 and TRBJ2-7; 10 nucleotides agree with TRBD2. This CDR3 region has 16 residues. Unmatched junction bases numbered 8, after V lost 5 bases and J lost 1 base. CDR1 and CDR2 from the germline V gene are SEHNR and FQNEAQ (reference sequence).

The chain recombines TRBV7-3 with TRBJ2-1; D possibly corresponds to TRBD2 (5 bases). Trimming removed 6 bases from V and 0 bases from J, with 15 bases in between. CDR3 length equals 16 residues. CDR1 is SGHTA, CDR2 FQGTGA, per germline. The CDR3 nucleotides are TGTGCCAGCAGTCCAGGAGGAACCAGCTCCTACAATGAGCAGTTCTTC. As protein: CASSPGGTSSYNEQFF. Full variable domain (remainder filled in from reference TRBV7-3 and TRBJ2-1): GAGVSQTPSNKVTEKGKYVELRCDPISGHTALYWYRQSLGQGPEFLIYFQGTGAADDSGLPNDRFFAVRPEGSVSTLKIQRTERGDSAVYLCASSPGGTSSYNEQFFGPGTRLTVL.

The chain uses TRBV5-1 and TRBJ2-6; D gene unclear. The CDR3 sequence is 16 residues long. V was clipped by 4 bases and J by 2 bases, with 13 bases between them. Germline assignment: CDR1 SGHRS and CDR2 YFSETQ. CDR3 in amino acids: CASSGKARPGANVLTF. In DNA form, the CDR3 reads TGCGCCAGCAGCGGGAAGGCTCGACCTGGGGCCAACGTCCTGACTTTC. Based on the CDR3 plus reference TRBV5-1 and TRBJ2-6, the full variable domain is KAGVTQTPRYLIKTRGQQVTLSCSPISGHRSVSWYQQTPGQGLQFLFEYFSETQRNKGNFPGRFSGRQFSNSRSEMNVSTLELGDSALYLCASSGKARPGANVLTFGAGSRLTVL.

The rearrangement uses TRBV12-3 or TRBV12-4 and TRBJ2-7; tentatively, D is TRBD1 (5 bases). This CDR3 region has 13 residues. Trimming took 3 bases from V and 6 from J, leaving 12 bases between them. CDR3 region: CASSFETVVEQYF. Here the CDR3 DNA reads TGTGCCAGCAGTTTTGAGACAGTGGTCGAGCAGTACTTC.

This clonotype was recorded a few times. The chain has TRBV18 and TRBJ2-1; TRBD2 matches at 9 bases. Germline V gene sequence: CDR1 KGHSH, CDR2 LQKENI. The CDR3 sequence is 17 residues long. After removal of 3 bases from V and 0 bases from J, the junction contained 6 bases not matched to a gene. Written as DNA, the CDR3 is TGTGCCAGCTCACCGGCTAGCGGGGCTAGCTCCTACAATGAGCAGTTCTTC. It yields the protein CASSPASGASSYNEQFF.

V gene TRBV20-1 combines with J gene TRBJ2-1, with 9 bases that match TRBD2. Germline V gives CDR1 DFQATT, CDR2 SNEGSKA (reference sequence). This CDR3 is built from 15 residues. V lost 4 bases and J lost 7; bases outside the gene matches: 11. The CDR3 region is CSATKPGLARNEQFF. The CDR3 DNA follows: TGCAGTGCTACCAAACCGGGACTAGCAAGAAATGAGCAGTTCTTC.

This clonotype was observed many times. The chain recombines TRBV15 with TRBJ2-6, with D unresolved. The CDR3 consists of 14 residues. CDR1 is LNHNV, CDR2 YYDKDF, per germline (reference sequence). V lost 3 bases and J lost 2, with 5 bases in between. The CDR3 protein is CATSRVAGANVLTF. The CDR3 nucleotides are TGTGCCACCAGCAGGGTAGCTGGGGCCAACGTCCTGACTTTC.

This chain joins TRBV24-1 and TRBJ2-7, with 7 bases aligning to TRBD1. The CDR3 is 15 amino acids. Germline V gene lookup returns CDR1 KGHDR and CDR2 SFDVKD. The ends lost 4 bases at V and 4 bases at J; junction bases unmatched: 9. This chain's CDR3 is CATSDAGTATYEQYF. The CDR3 DNA reads as TGTGCCACCAGTGACGCCGGGACAGCGACGTACGAGCAGTACTTC.

The chain carries TRBV7-9 and TRBJ2-3; D gene unclear. Germline assignment: CDR1 SEHNR and CDR2 FQNEAQ (reference sequence). V dropped 3 bases and J dropped 4 bases, with 11 bases sitting between them. The CDR3 totals 14 residues. CDR3 sequence: CASSLSIGADTQYF. The CDR3 region has the DNA TGTGCCAGCAGCTTGAGCATAGGCGCAGATACGCAGTATTTT.

The rearrangement uses TRBV10-3 and TRBJ2-2; no firm D call. CDR1 and CDR2 from the germline V gene are ENHRY and SYGVKD. This CDR3 has 12 amino acids. Trimming cost V 5 bases and J 4 bases, with 5 bases left between them. CDR3 region: CAISLGTGELFF. DNA for the CDR3: TGTGCCATCAGTTTAGGCACCGGGGAGCTGTTTTTT.

This clonotype was recorded at least ten times. The chain employs TRBV6-2 or TRBV6-3 and TRBJ1-1; D not certain. Trimming left V 7 bases short and J 1 base short, with 10 bases between. The germline CDR1 and CDR2 sequences are MNHEY and SVGEGT. The CDR3 covers 13 residues. The DNA of the CDR3 is TGTGCCAGCATCCACAAGCAGAACACTGAAGCTTTCTTT. As protein: CASIHKQNTEAFF.